These 31 T cell receptor beta chains were all obtained from the same sample, sequenced in a study of radiotherapy plus CTLA-4 blockade in lung cancer. The protocol was immunoSEQ multiplex PCR, while the TCRdb copy is restricted to in-frame clones and leaves out a portion. The sample consists of roughly 57,000 clones, approximately 84% of them appearing once. The sequencing used peripheral blood, collected from a patient treated with radiotherapy plus ipilimumab. Receptors originate from a human donor with non-small cell lung cancer whose response to radiotherapy plus ipilimumab could not be evaluated.

The rearrangement uses TRBV25-1 and TRBJ2-7; 10 bases are shared with TRBD1. This CDR3 contains 18 residues. Germline V gene sequence: CDR1 MGHDK, CDR2 SYGVNS. The junction had 12 bases not matched to a gene; V was cut back by 4 bases and J by 0 bases. As DNA, the CDR3 is TGTGCCAGCAGTGCGGAATTGACAGGGGGCCTCATCTCCTACGAGCAGTACTTC. Translation: CASSAELTGGLISYEQYF.

The chain joins TRBV9 to TRBJ2-2, with D possibly being TRBD1 (5 bases). The CDR3 is 13 residues long. The germline gives CDR1 SGDLS, CDR2 YYNGEE. V was cut by 6 bases and J by 2 bases, with 8 bases left in between. CDR3 bases: TGTGCCAGCAACCAGGGAAACACCGGGGAGCTGTTTTTT. Translation gives CASNQGNTGELFF.

The rearrangement uses TRBV27 and TRBJ2-7, with 9 bases identical to TRBD2. Trimming at V came to 3 bases and at J to 6 bases, leaving 6 bases not matched to a gene. This CDR3 spans 14 amino acids. Germline V CDR1 and CDR2: MNHEY, SMNVEV (reference sequence). CDR3 in amino acids: CASSFPHSGSEQYF. CDR3 bases: TGTGCCAGCAGTTTCCCCCATAGCGGGAGCGAGCAGTACTTC.

V gene TRBV19 combines with J gene TRBJ1-1; D possibly corresponds to TRBD1 (6 bases). Looked up from germline, CDR1 is LNHDA and CDR2 is SQIVND (reference sequence). V shed 2 bases and J shed 0 bases, with 10 bases lying between them. The length of the CDR3 is 15 residues. The CDR3 here is CASSISGQLNTEAFF. CDR3 bases: TGTGCCAGTAGTATATCCGGACAGTTGAACACTGAAGCTTTCTTT.

This clone occurred once. The chain employs TRBV4-1 and TRBJ2-5; D perhaps matches TRBD2 (6 bases). This CDR3 contains 15 residues. Germline CDR1 and CDR2: MGHRA and YSYEKL. The V and J ends lost 0 bases and 5 bases respectively, with 13 bases between them. CDR3 sequence: CASSQEWGVGETQYF. DNA for the CDR3: TGCGCCAGCAGCCAAGAGTGGGGGGTGGGGGAGACCCAGTACTTC.

V usage is TRBV7-9 and J usage is TRBJ1-6; 7 bases map to TRBD1. Trimming took 1 base from V and 5 from J; bases not matched to a gene: 2. The CDR3 is 15 amino acids. Germline assignment: CDR1 SEHNR and CDR2 FQNEAQ (reference sequence). CDR3 nucleotide sequence: TGTGCCAGCAGCTTAGGGACAGGAAATAATTCACCCCTCCACTTT. Its protein product is CASSLGTGNNSPLHF.

V is TRBV5-1 and J is TRBJ2-1; 8 bases agree with TRBD1. The CDR3 runs 16 residues. CDR1 is SGHRS and CDR2 is YFSETQ in the germline V gene. V gave up 6 bases and J gave up 6 bases; unmatched junction bases: 14. The CDR3 DNA sequence: TGCGCCAGCAATGGGGGGACAGGACTAAACGGCAATGAGCAGTTCTTC. This translates into CASNGGTGLNGNEQFF.

V usage is TRBV6-5 and J usage is TRBJ1-2, with 9 bases that match TRBD1. Germline-derived CDR1 and CDR2 are MNHEY and SVGAGI. Trimming at V came to 0 bases and at J to 6 bases, leaving 5 bases not matched to a gene. The CDR3 loop spans 15 amino acids. The CDR3 protein is CASSYSLQGANGYTF. The CDR3 region has the DNA TGTGCCAGCAGTTACTCGCTACAGGGGGCGAATGGCTACACCTTC.

The CDR3 DNA sequence: TGCGCCAGCAGCGCCGGGACACCCAGCTCTGGAAACACCATATATTTT. It specifies CASSAGTPSSGNTIYF. The chain employs TRBV5-1 and TRBJ1-3, with D possibly TRBD1 on 6 matching bases. V was clipped by 4 bases and J by 0 bases, with 14 bases between them. Germline V gives CDR1 SGHRS, CDR2 YFSETQ. The CDR3 runs to 16 residues. Full variable domain (outside the CDR3, taken from reference TRBV5-1 and TRBJ1-3): KAGVTQTPRYLIKTRGQQVTLSCSPISGHRSVSWYQQTPGQGLQFLFEYFSETQRNKGNFPGRFSGRQFSNSRSEMNVSTLELGDSALYLCASSAGTPSSGNTIYFGEGSWLTVV.

This chain links TRBV11-2 with TRBJ2-7; 7 bases match TRBD2. The germline V gene has CDR1 SGHAT and CDR2 FQNNGV. V lost 2 bases, J lost 4 bases, and 2 bases stayed unmatched. The CDR3 is 13 amino acids. CDR3 sequence reads: CASSLSGRYEQYF. The CDR3 DNA reads as TGTGCCAGCAGCTTATCCGGGAGGTACGAGCAGTACTTC.

The CDR3 nucleotides are TGTGCCAGTAGTATTGTATCACCGGGACAGGGGGCCGCTTTCTTT. Protein: CASSIVSPGQGAAFF. This chain connects TRBV19 to TRBJ1-1, with 12 bases aligning to TRBD1. Unmatched junction bases numbered 10, after V lost 3 bases and J lost 11 bases. The CDR3 length is 15 residues. Germline CDR1 LNHDA, CDR2 SQIVND (reference sequence).

J is TRBJ2-5 and V is TRBV11-2; a possible D gene is TRBD1 (6 bases). CDR1 and CDR2 from the germline V gene are SGHAT and FQNNGV. The CDR3 has 15 residues. The ends were cut back, 1 base at V and 4 bases at J, with 13 bases in the middle. The CDR3 sequence: CASSLGNRGGETQYF. CDR3 bases: TGTGCCAGCAGCTTAGGCAATCGAGGGGGAGAGACCCAGTACTTC.

The chain is built from TRBV30 and TRBJ1-1, with D possibly TRBD1 on 5 matching bases. Germline values: CDR1 GTSNPN, CDR2 SVGIG (reference sequence). V lost 4 bases and J 5 bases, leaving 11 bases between the germline ends. This CDR3 has 12 residues. The CDR3 coding sequence is TGTGCCTGGACGACAGTTGGGACTGAAGCTTTCTTT. It specifies CAWTTVGTEAFF.

The V call is TRBV5-1, the J call TRBJ1-2; a weak D match, TRBD1 (6 bases). The CDR3 is 15 residues long. Germline CDR1 SGHRS, CDR2 YFSETQ. V was cut by 0 bases and J by 4 bases, with 13 bases left in between. The CDR3 spells CASSLGDTLSYGYTF. As DNA, the CDR3 is TGCGCCAGCAGCTTGGGGGACACCCTCTCCTATGGCTACACCTTC.

This chain uses TRBV28 with TRBJ2-5; D is uncertain. Per germline, CDR1 MDHEN and CDR2 SYDVKM. V dropped 1 base and J dropped 5 bases, with 5 bases sitting between them. The CDR3 sequence is 12 residues long. The CDR3 nucleotides read TGTGCCAGCAGTTTATTTCAGGAGACCCAGTACTTC. Its translation is CASSLFQETQYF.

J is TRBJ1-2 and V is TRBV7-2; no firm D call. This CDR3 has 14 amino acids. V shed 5 bases and J shed 4 bases, with 14 bases lying between them. CDR1 SGHTA and CDR2 FQGNSA come from the germline V gene. DNA for the CDR3: TGTGCCAGCAGCCCCAGGTGGCAGACCTATGGCTACACCTTC. Residues: CASSPRWQTYGYTF. The variable domain in full, completed from reference TRBV7-2 and TRBJ1-2, reads GAGVSQSPSNKVTEKGKDVELRCDPISGHTALYWYRQSLGQGLEFLIYFQGNSAPDKSGLPSDRFSAERTGGSVSTLTIQRTQQEDSAVYLCASSPRWQTYGYTFGSGTRLTVV.

The chain joins TRBV6-1 to TRBJ2-6; tentative D call: TRBD1 (6 bases). Germline V CDR1 and CDR2: MNHNS, SASEGT. V was trimmed by 5 bases and J by 2 bases, leaving 7 bases between them. This CDR3 has 14 amino acids. The DNA for the CDR3 is TGTGCCAGCAGTACAGGGCCTGGGGCCAACGTCCTGACTTTC. Translation: CASSTGPGANVLTF.

The V gene is TRBV7-7, the J gene TRBJ2-3; 11 bases map to TRBD2. The CDR3 is 18 residues long. Per germline, CDR1 SSHAT and CDR2 FNYEAQ (reference sequence). J was trimmed by 2 bases and V by 5 bases; bases with no gene match: 12. The CDR3 nucleotides read TGTGCCAGCAGCCTGGGACTAGCGGCCCTGGGGAACACAGATACGCAGTATTTT. Translation: CASSLGLAALGNTDTQYF. Combining the CDR3 with reference TRBV7-7 and TRBJ2-3 gives the whole variable domain GAGVSQSPRYKVTKRGQDVTLRCDPISSHATLYWYQQALGQGPEFLTYFNYEAQPDKSGLPSDRFSAERPEGSISTLTIQRTEQRDSAMYRCASSLGLAALGNTDTQYFGPGTRLTVL.

V is TRBV27 and J is TRBJ2-3; a weak D match, TRBD2 (6 bases). Trimming cost V 2 bases and J 3 bases, with 21 bases left between them. Germline V gives CDR1 MNHEY, CDR2 SMNVEV (reference sequence). The CDR3 is 18 residues long. The CDR3 here is CASSLTGRGEIRTDTQYF. CDR3 nucleotides: TGTGCCAGCAGTTTAACCGGGAGAGGCGAGATCCGGACAGATACGCAGTATTTT.

The chain combines TRBV30 with TRBJ2-5; the match to TRBD1 covers 8 bases. Per germline, CDR1 GTSNPN and CDR2 SVGIG (reference sequence). The V gene end was trimmed by 7 bases and the J gene end by 1 base; junction bases not matched to a gene: 8. The CDR3 sequence is 14 residues long. The CDR3 DNA sequence: TGTGCCTTCGACAGGGGTAAGGGCCAAGAGACCCAGTACTTC. It specifies CAFDRGKGQETQYF.

The rearrangement uses TRBV10-1 and TRBJ1-1, with 12 bases fitting TRBD1. The V gene end was trimmed by 2 bases and the J gene end by 12 bases; junction bases not matched to a gene: 10. Germline V lookup: CDR1 WNHNN, CDR2 SYGVQD (reference sequence). CDR3 length: 15 residues. The CDR3 nucleotides read TGCGCCAGCAGTGAGCCTCCGGGACAGGGGGCGCGGACTTTCTTT. Its translation: CASSEPPGQGARTFF.

This clone was seen a few times. The V and J genes are TRBV6-1 and TRBJ1-3; the match to TRBD1 covers 7 bases. The length of the CDR3 is 15 residues. The V gene's germline CDR1 is MNHNS and CDR2 SASEGT. J gave up 0 bases and V 9 bases, and 8 bases lay outside the gene matches. The CDR3 loop is CASWRRGLSGNTIYF. The CDR3, as DNA: TGTGCCAGTTGGAGGAGGGGGCTCTCTGGAAACACCATATATTTT.

CDR3 amino acids: CASSPDLSSYNEQFF. The CDR3 bases are TGTGCCAGCTCCCCAGACTTAAGCTCCTACAATGAGCAGTTCTTC. The J gene is TRBJ2-1, the V gene TRBV27; D uncertain. Germline CDR1 MNHEY, CDR2 SMNVEV (reference sequence). The CDR3 is made up of 15 amino acids. V was trimmed by 8 bases and J by 0 bases, leaving 14 bases between them.

V and J are TRBV5-4 and TRBJ2-3; D perhaps matches TRBD1 (6 bases). Germline loops: CDR1 SGHNT, CDR2 YYREEE (reference sequence). There are 16 residues in the CDR3. V shed 2 bases and J shed 6 bases, with 19 bases lying between them. The DNA for the CDR3 is TGTGCCAGCAGCTTCCGCCCTCAGGGGTCTTCGGATACGCAGTATTTT. Translating gives CASSFRPQGSSDTQYF.

The chain combines TRBV25-1 with TRBJ2-7; 7 bases are shared with TRBD1. Trimming cost V 1 base and J 1 base; bases outside gene matches: 10. The CDR3 is 17 amino acids. Germline assignment: CDR1 MGHDK and CDR2 SYGVNS. This CDR3 is CASSELGHRDRSYEQYF. The CDR3 bases are TGTGCCAGCAGTGAATTGGGGCATAGGGACAGATCCTACGAGCAGTACTTC.

The J gene is TRBJ1-6, the V gene TRBV19; 7 bases fit TRBD1. Germline trimming cut 5 bases from V and 7 bases from J; bases unmatched to any gene: 5. This CDR3 is built from 14 residues. Per the germline V gene, CDR1 is LNHDA and CDR2 is SQIVND (reference sequence). CDR3 nucleotides: TGTGCCAGTAGTTTGGGACAGTCAAATTCACCCCTCCACTTT. It codes for CASSLGQSNSPLHF.

The count of this clone is one. The chain combines TRBV7-2 with TRBJ2-5; 12 bases align to TRBD2. CDR1 SGHTA and CDR2 FQGNSA come from the germline V gene. V shed 0 bases and J 3 bases; nucleotides not matched to a gene: 2. CDR3 size: 16 residues. The CDR3 DNA is TGTGCCAGCAGCTTAGCGCTAGCGGGAGGGGAAGAGACCCAGTACTTC. Encoded protein: CASSLALAGGEETQYF. Filled out from reference TRBV7-2 and TRBJ2-5, the complete variable domain reads GAGVSQSPSNKVTEKGKDVELRCDPISGHTALYWYRQSLGQGLEFLIYFQGNSAPDKSGLPSDRFSAERTGGSVSTLTIQRTQQEDSAVYLCASSLALAGGEETQYFGPGTRLLVL.

This chain connects TRBV5-6 to TRBJ2-5, with 8 positions matching TRBD1. Germline-derived CDR1 and CDR2 are SGHDT and YYEEEE. V trimming: 8 bases; J trimming: 1 base; junction bases outside the gene matches: 7. The CDR3 length is 14 residues. CDR3 DNA: TGTGCCAGTTCCGGACAGGGTGTCCAAGAGACCCAGTACTTC. It encodes CASSGQGVQETQYF. Based on the CDR3 plus reference TRBV5-6 and TRBJ2-5, the full variable domain is DAGVTQSPTHLIKTRGQQVTLRCSPKSGHDTVSWYQQALGQGPQFIFQYYEEEERQRGNFPDRFSGHQFPNYSSELNVNALLLGDSALYLCASSGQGVQETQYFGPGTRLLVL.

CDR3 DNA: TGTGCCAGCAGCGTAGATGGGGCAGGGCAGCCCCAGCATTTT. It translates to CASSVDGAGQPQHF. The V gene is TRBV9, the J gene TRBJ1-5; perhaps TRBD1 as D (5 bases). Looked up from germline, CDR1 is SGDLS and CDR2 is YYNGEE. V was clipped by 0 bases and J by 7 bases, with 11 bases between them. The CDR3 extends over 14 amino acids.

The chain recombines TRBV6-1 with TRBJ1-2; the match to TRBD1 covers 10 bases. Germline V CDR1 and CDR2: MNHNS, SASEGT. V gave up 2 bases and J gave up 5 bases; unmatched junction bases: 8. This CDR3 region has 16 residues. CDR3 nucleotide sequence: TGTGCCAGCAGTGAACGGGGGACAGGGGAGAGGTATGGCTACACCTTC. Translating gives CASSERGTGERYGYTF.

The chain recombines TRBV5-4 with TRBJ2-3; D is unresolved. Trimming pared 4 bases from V and 2 bases from J, leaving 11 bases between. This CDR3 is built from 14 residues. The germline gives CDR1 SGHNT, CDR2 YYREEE (reference sequence). CDR3 region: CASSPTDPTDTQYF. The CDR3 DNA is TGTGCCAGCAGCCCGACTGATCCCACAGATACGCAGTATTTT.